A single sample gave rise to the 16 T cell receptor beta chains below, sequenced in a study of spatial heterogeneity in lung cancer. Regarding time point: sample taken at primary tumor resection. TCRdb analysed the 5' RACE reads with MiXCR anew, one entry per CDR3 protein. The profile shows 35,000 to 55,000 distinct CDR3 sequences, roughly 13% of them singletons. The specimen comprised PBMCs, sampled at surgery. These receptors originate from a male donor with early-stage non-small cell lung cancer.

V usage is TRBV2 and J usage is TRBJ1-6; unclear D gene. This CDR3 comprises 12 residues. V dropped 4 bases and J dropped 10 bases, with 8 bases sitting between them. CDR1 is SNHLY, CDR2 FYNNEI, per germline. The CDR3 loop is CASSGGQSPLHF. In DNA, the CDR3 is TGTGCCAGCAGTGGTGGGCAGTCACCCCTCCACTTT.

This clonotype was seen a few times. The chain is built from TRBV7-6 and TRBJ2-7; perhaps D is TRBD1 or TRBD2 (5 bases each). The length of the CDR3 is 16 residues. Trimming removed 6 bases at V and 2 bases at J, with 20 bases between. Germline V gives CDR1 SGHVS, CDR2 FNYEAQ. The CDR3 region has the DNA TGTGCCAGCAGGTTGCGCCCGGGCGAGGGACCCTACGAGCAGTACTTC. Amino acid sequence: CASRLRPGEGPYEQYF.

Many counts were recorded for this clonotype. The V call is TRBV9, the J call TRBJ2-1; 8 nucleotides line up with TRBD1. Trimming took 4 bases from V and 10 from J; bases not matched to a gene: 13. The CDR3 covers 15 residues. In germline, CDR1 is SGDLS, CDR2 YYNGEE. CDR3 in amino acids: CASSPRAFQGAEQFF. The CDR3 nucleotides are TGTGCCAGCAGCCCTCGGGCCTTCCAGGGGGCGGAGCAGTTCTTC.

This clonotype was seen more than once but under ten times. The chain employs TRBV4-3 and TRBJ2-3; 7 bases agree with TRBD2. The CDR3 covers 15 residues. With V trimmed by 4 bases and J by 1 base, 5 bases remained unmatched. Per germline, CDR1 LGHNA and CDR2 YSLEER. This CDR3 is CASSLQRGGTDTQYF. CDR3 nucleotide sequence: TGCGCCAGCAGCCTACAGCGGGGAGGCACAGATACGCAGTATTTT.

The CDR3 is CASSLHWGWDQETQYF. The CDR3 DNA sequence: TGTGCCAGCAGCCTCCACTGGGGATGGGACCAAGAGACCCAGTACTTC. The genes are TRBV12-3 or TRBV12-4 and TRBJ2-5; D is undetermined. This CDR3 contains 16 residues. The ends were cut back, 6 bases at V and 0 bases at J, with 17 bases in the middle.

This clonotype was seen many times. The V call is TRBV20-1, the J call TRBJ2-3; 12 bases are shared with TRBD2. The CDR3 is made up of 17 amino acids. V gave up 0 bases and J gave up 4 bases; unmatched junction bases: 8. Germline-derived CDR1 and CDR2 are DFQATT and SNEGSKA (reference sequence). CDR3 nucleotide sequence: TGCAGTGCTAGAGAGCTTCGAACTAGCGGGGGGCCAGATACGCAGTATTTT. This encodes CSARELRTSGGPDTQYF.

This clonotype has more than one count but fewer than ten. Here the CDR3 DNA reads TGCAGCGTTGAAGATGCCCTAGCGGGGGGATACGAGCAGTACTTC. It encodes CSVEDALAGGYEQYF. The chain employs TRBV29-1 and TRBJ2-7, with 11 bases that match TRBD2. V lost 0 bases to trimming and J lost 4 bases; unmatched junction nucleotides: 5. The length of the CDR3 is 15 residues. In germline, CDR1 is SQVTM, CDR2 ANQGSEA.

This clonotype has at least ten counts. The CDR3 region is CAIRGTSGRLDEQFF. The CDR3 DNA sequence: TGTGCCATCAGAGGGACTAGCGGGAGATTGGATGAGCAGTTCTTC. The rearrangement links TRBV10-3 to TRBJ2-1, with 14 bases matching TRBD2. Germline V gene lookup returns CDR1 ENHRY and CDR2 SYGVKD. CDR3 size: 15 residues. With V trimmed by 6 bases and J by 8 bases, 6 bases remained unmatched.

The chain carries TRBV19 and TRBJ2-1; TRBD2 matches at 11 bases. The V gene's germline CDR1 is LNHDA and CDR2 SQIVND (reference sequence). The CDR3 consists of 16 residues. V gave up 5 bases and J gave up 2 bases; unmatched junction bases: 5. The CDR3 here is CASSPGTSGTYNEQFF. CDR3 DNA: TGTGCCAGTAGTCCCGGGACTAGCGGAACCTACAATGAGCAGTTCTTC. Full variable domain (outside the CDR3, taken from reference TRBV19 and TRBJ2-1): DGGITQSPKYLFRKEGQNVTLSCEQNLNHDAMYWYRQDPGQGLRLIYYSQIVNDFQKGDIAEGYSVSREKKESFPLTVTSAQKNPTAFYLCASSPGTSGTYNEQFFGPGTRLTVL.

For the CDR3, the DNA is TGTGCCAGCAGCTGGGCCGGGAATACGCAGTATTTT. Translation: CASSWAGNTQYF. The V call is TRBV11-2, the J call TRBJ2-3; D is perhaps TRBD2 (5 bases). Germline CDR1 reads SGHAT; CDR2 reads FQNNGV. The germline V and J ends were trimmed by 4 bases and 7 bases, with 9 bases remaining between them. This CDR3 spans 12 amino acids.

This clonotype was counted ten times or more. The V gene is TRBV11-1, the J gene TRBJ1-2, with D perhaps matching TRBD1 (6 bases). CDR3 size: 15 residues. The ends were cut back, 5 bases at V and 6 bases at J, with 19 bases in the middle. Germline CDR1 and CDR2: SGHAT and FQDESV (reference sequence). CDR3 DNA: TGTGCCAGCAGCCCGTTTCCCGGGCCAGGGGATGGCTACACCTTC. This translates into CASSPFPGPGDGYTF.

This clonotype was seen many times. The chain combines TRBV27 with TRBJ2-7, with 9 bases identical to TRBD1. The germline V gene encodes CDR1 MNHEY and CDR2 SMNVEV (reference sequence). The CDR3 is 14 amino acids. V was clipped by 6 bases and J by 3 bases; unmatched bases: 6. CDR3 sequence reads: CASSLQGANYEQYF. CDR3 DNA: TGTGCCAGCAGCCTACAGGGGGCGAACTACGAGCAGTACTTC.

This chain uses TRBV18 with TRBJ1-4, with TRBD1 matching over 10 bases. Germline CDR1 and CDR2: KGHSH and LQKENI. J was trimmed by 6 bases and V by 3 bases; bases with no gene match: 4. This CDR3 comprises 15 residues. This chain's CDR3 is CASSPGQGSYEKLFF. The CDR3 coding sequence is TGTGCCAGCTCACCGGGACAGGGGAGTTATGAAAAACTGTTTTTT.

This clonotype was observed a few times. The genes are TRBV21-1 and TRBJ2-7; no DNA check was done on the table's D call, TRBD2. TRBV21-1 is marked as a pseudogene. The CDR3 loop spans 16 amino acids. The CDR3 coding sequence is TGTGCCAGCAGCAAAATCCAGGTTGGGCCTTCGGGCGAGCAGTACTTC. Its protein product is CASSKIQVGPSGEQYF.

The table lists this clonotype with many counts. The chain carries TRBV24-1 and TRBJ1-6; D may be TRBD1 (6 bases). The germline V gene has CDR1 KGHDR and CDR2 SFDVKD. Between the trimmed V and J ends, which lost 10 bases and 9 bases, there was a span of 21 bases. The CDR3 extends over 15 amino acids. In DNA, the CDR3 is TGTGCCACGCCGTTTCGGACAGTCGGATCTTCACCCCTCCACTTT. This sequence encodes CATPFRTVGSSPLHF.

This clonotype was detected a few times. V gene TRBV5-1 combines with J gene TRBJ1-1; no clear D gene. The CDR3 is 15 residues long. V was shortened by 0 bases and J by 4 bases, with 13 bases between the two germline ends. CDR1 is SGHRS, CDR2 YFSETQ, per germline. The CDR3 sequence: CASSLAEGVGTEAFF. CDR3 nucleotide sequence: TGCGCCAGCAGCTTGGCCGAGGGCGTAGGCACTGAAGCTTTCTTT.